This T cell receptor beta chain comes out of a study of control samples from healthy donors and cancer patients. This CDR3 contains 15 residues. The ends lost 0 bases at V and 4 bases at J; junction bases unmatched: 7. The germline gives CDR1 SGDLS, CDR2 YYNGEE. Repertoires were generated with immunoSEQ multiplex PCR, while TCRdb's copy carries only in-frame clones and drops some. Here the sample spans 150,000 to 200,000 clones, roughly 94% being singletons. V gene TRBV9 combines with J gene TRBJ2-7; 7 bases fit TRBD1. The receptor was derived from a woman in her 40s in good health. The sequenced sample consisted of blood. The CDR3 spells CASSVGGTEAYEQYF. The CDR3 DNA sequence: TGTGCCAGCAGCGTAGGTGGGACAGAAGCGTACGAGCAGTACTTC.